The 25 T cell receptor beta chains below were found in one sample sequenced in a study of T cell responses to AZD1222 COVID-19 vaccine. Only in-frame clones appear in the TCRdb table, and some are missing; sequencing was by immunoSEQ multiplex PCR. The data show under 200,000 clones, 90% to 95% seen once. The sample was peripheral blood, taken 28 days after the second AZD1222 dose. Every receptor here comes from an adult who received the AZD1222 COVID-19 vaccine.

The gene calls are TRBV28 and TRBJ1-6; no clear D. Germline V gene sequence: CDR1 MDHEN, CDR2 SYDVKM. V was pared by 7 bases and J by 4 bases, with 14 bases between. The CDR3 runs to 15 residues. The CDR3 sequence: CASTPRQLYNSPLHF. CDR3 nucleotide sequence: TGTGCCAGCACCCCTCGGCAGTTGTATAATTCACCCCTCCACTTT.

The chain carries TRBV7-9 and TRBJ2-1; 9 bases map to TRBD1. Germline V gene lookup returns CDR1 SEHNR and CDR2 FQNEAQ (reference sequence). CDR3 length: 15 amino acids. With 4 bases clipped from V and 8 bases from J, the junction kept 9 bases outside the gene matches. The CDR3 DNA reads TGTGCCAGCAGCTCCCACCGGACAGGGGATCATGAGCAGTTCTTC. Residues: CASSSHRTGDHEQFF.

The rearrangement joins TRBV2 to TRBJ1-2; 10 bases are shared with TRBD1. The length of the CDR3 is 15 residues. Germline V gene sequence: CDR1 SNHLY, CDR2 FYNNEI. V shed 6 bases, J shed 8 bases, and the junction held 12 bases outside the gene matches. The chain's CDR3 is CASRDTTGGELGYTF. CDR3 DNA: TGTGCCAGCAGAGACACGACAGGGGGCGAGTTGGGCTACACCTTC.

The rearrangement uses TRBV6-2 or TRBV6-3 and TRBJ2-7; 7 bases map to TRBD2. This CDR3 has 15 residues. Germline V CDR1 and CDR2: MNHEY, SVGEGT. The V gene end was trimmed by 5 bases and the J gene end by 0 bases; junction bases not matched to a gene: 7. CDR3 DNA sequence: TGTGCCAGCAGTCCCGGGGTAGCGGGCTCCTACGAGCAGTACTTC. This encodes CASSPGVAGSYEQYF.

V and J are TRBV11-2 and TRBJ2-1; a weak D match, TRBD1 (6 bases). The V and J ends lost 1 base and 7 bases respectively, with 11 bases between them. The germline CDR1 and CDR2 sequences are SGHAT and FQNNGV. The CDR3 has 14 residues. The DNA of the CDR3 is TGTGCCAGCAGCTTAGTCCGCAGGGGAAATGAGCAGTTCTTC. Its protein is CASSLVRRGNEQFF.

The rearrangement uses TRBV4-1 and TRBJ1-2; D gene uncertain. The ends were cut back, 3 bases at V and 0 bases at J, with 14 bases in the middle. CDR1 is MGHRA and CDR2 is YSYEKL in the germline V gene. This CDR3 spans 16 amino acids. CDR3 sequence: CASSHPTTETNYGYTF. CDR3 DNA sequence: TGCGCCAGCAGCCACCCTACCACAGAGACTAACTATGGCTACACCTTC.

The gene calls are TRBV2 and TRBJ1-2; maybe TRBD1 (5 bases). The V end lost 6 bases, the J end lost 8 bases, and 13 bases lay between the germline ends. CDR1 and CDR2 from the germline V gene are SNHLY and FYNNEI. This CDR3 comprises 12 residues. CDR3 DNA: TGTGCCAGCAGGCCGGACATTCTCGGCTACACCTTC. Protein sequence: CASRPDILGYTF.

In this sample, this clone turned up once. This chain joins TRBV14 and TRBJ2-3, with D possibly matching TRBD2 (5 bases). The CDR3 extends over 14 amino acids. Per germline, CDR1 SGHDN and CDR2 FVKESK. V was pared by 2 bases and J by 6 bases, with 12 bases between. CDR3 amino acids: CASSQLETGDTQYF. CDR3 in DNA: TGTGCCAGCAGCCAACTGGAGACGGGGGATACGCAGTATTTT.

The genes are TRBV6-5 and TRBJ1-2; TRBD1 is a possible D gene (5 bases). V lost 6 bases and J lost 8, with 13 bases in between. From germline, CDR1 is MNHEY and CDR2 SVGAGI. This CDR3 comprises 12 residues. The chain's CDR3 is CASSSPGLGYTF. The DNA for the CDR3 is TGTGCCAGCAGCTCCCCAGGGCTAGGCTACACCTTC.

This clone was found once. V is TRBV14 and J is TRBJ2-4; the D call may be TRBD1 or TRBD2 (6 bases each). The CDR3 sequence is 19 residues long. The V gene lost 1 base and the J gene lost 0 bases, with 19 bases spanning the gap. Germline lookup yields CDR1 SGHDN and CDR2 FVKESK. CDR3 loop: CASSQGTPGRGLAKNIQYF. The CDR3 DNA follows: TGTGCCAGCAGCCAAGGAACCCCAGGCAGGGGACTAGCCAAAAACATTCAGTACTTC.

The gene calls are TRBV6-1 and TRBJ2-7, with 8 bases aligning to TRBD2. Germline CDR1 reads MNHNS; CDR2 reads SASEGT. CDR3 size: 15 residues. V was pared by 1 base and J by 6 bases, with 8 bases of the junction left unmatched. CDR3 sequence (DNA): TGTGCCAGCAGTGAAGGACTAGCGATTACTGCCGAGCAGTACTTC. This translates into CASSEGLAITAEQYF.

The chain is built from TRBV27 and TRBJ2-1; tentatively, D is TRBD1 (5 bases). With 6 bases removed from V and 4 bases from J, the gap between germline ends came to 13 bases. Germline V gene lookup returns CDR1 MNHEY and CDR2 SMNVEV (reference sequence). The CDR3 runs to 14 residues. CDR3 sequence (DNA): TGTGCCAGCAGCCCAATGGGGCCTTACAATGAGCAGTTCTTC. Protein sequence: CASSPMGPYNEQFF.

The CDR3 region has the DNA TGCGCCAGCAGCGCAGCTCGACAGAATAATGAAAAACTGTTTTTT. It codes for CASSAARQNNEKLFF. This rearrangement joins TRBV5-1 to TRBJ1-4, with D perhaps matching TRBD1 (5 bases). V dropped 4 bases and J dropped 4 bases, with 14 bases sitting between them. Germline V gives CDR1 SGHRS, CDR2 YFSETQ. CDR3 size: 15 residues.

This rearrangement joins TRBV6-4 to TRBJ2-1; TRBD2 matches at 7 bases. The CDR3 spans 18 residues. The germline CDR1 and CDR2 sequences are MRHNA and SNTAGT. J was trimmed by 0 bases and V by 0 bases; bases with no gene match: 8. The CDR3 protein is CASSDSSPRGSSYNEQFF. In DNA, the CDR3 is TGTGCCAGCAGTGACTCGAGTCCTCGCGGGAGCTCCTACAATGAGCAGTTCTTC.

The chain links TRBV7-3 to TRBJ1-2; D perhaps matches TRBD1 (5 bases). The V end was cut by 3 bases, the J end by 2 bases, with 7 bases between. The CDR3 is made up of 13 amino acids. Per the germline V gene, CDR1 is SGHTA and CDR2 is FQGTGA. CDR3 protein: CASSFDRNYGYTF. The CDR3 coding sequence is TGTGCCAGCAGCTTCGACAGAAACTATGGCTACACCTTC.

The chain links TRBV19 to TRBJ1-2; 7 nucleotides match TRBD1. The germline V gene has CDR1 LNHDA and CDR2 SQIVND (reference sequence). The junction had 12 bases not matched to a gene; V was cut back by 11 bases and J by 3 bases. The CDR3 runs 14 residues. Written as DNA, the CDR3 is TGTGCCGCCCGAAAGCAGGGGGGCTACTATGGCTACACCTTC. The encoded protein is CAARKQGGYYGYTF.

J is TRBJ2-1 and V is TRBV9; 9 nucleotides match TRBD1. CDR3 size: 16 residues. The germline CDR1 and CDR2 sequences are SGDLS and YYNGEE. The ends lost 0 bases at V and 9 bases at J; junction bases unmatched: 10. The CDR3 protein is CASSVAGDRELSEQFF. The CDR3 nucleotides read TGTGCCAGCAGCGTAGCCGGGGACAGGGAACTAAGTGAGCAGTTCTTC.

The rearrangement links TRBV6-5 to TRBJ1-1; 10 bases align to TRBD1. V lost 8 bases to trimming and J lost 3 bases; unmatched junction nucleotides: 9. The germline V gene encodes CDR1 MNHEY and CDR2 SVGAGI. This CDR3 has 15 amino acids. CDR3 bases: TGTGCCAGCTTTCCTCGACAGGGGGCTCACACTGAAGCTTTCTTT. This translates into CASFPRQGAHTEAFF.

This clone was detected only once. CDR3 nucleotides: TGTGCCAGCAGCCCGGGACAGCCCGTGTACGAGCAGTACTTC. This encodes CASSPGQPVYEQYF. The gene calls are TRBV7-2 and TRBJ2-7, with 7 bases fitting TRBD1. Germline V CDR1 and CDR2: SGHTA, FQGNSA. This CDR3 region has 14 residues. The trim removed 5 bases at V and 4 bases at J, leaving 8 bases unmatched.

The CDR3 DNA follows: TGTGCCAGCGCTCGGGGACAGGGGGTGGGGCAGTACTTC. Translated, it gives CASARGQGVGQYF. The chain recombines TRBV6-6 with TRBJ2-7; 11 bases align to TRBD1. This CDR3 is built from 13 residues. CDR1 and CDR2 (germline): MNHNY, SVGAGI (reference sequence). The V segment lost 8 bases and the J segment 9 bases; nucleotides outside the gene matches: 9.

This chain links TRBV2 with TRBJ1-1; 10 positions agree with TRBD1. V was clipped by 4 bases and J by 2 bases; unmatched bases: 7. Germline V CDR1 and CDR2: SNHLY, FYNNEI. CDR3 size: 16 residues. This CDR3 is CASSAPRDRGNTEAFF. The CDR3, as DNA: TGTGCCAGCAGTGCCCCCCGGGACAGGGGAAACACTGAAGCTTTCTTT.

Here the CDR3 reads CAGSIGTGDTGELFF. The CDR3 bases are TGTGCCGGGTCCATCGGGACAGGGGACACCGGGGAGCTGTTTTTT. The chain links TRBV19 to TRBJ2-2; 10 positions agree with TRBD1. The CDR3 loop spans 15 amino acids. V was pared by 11 bases and J by 3 bases, with 9 bases of the junction left unmatched. Germline CDR1 reads LNHDA; CDR2 reads SQIVND (reference sequence).

A few counts support this clone. V and J are TRBV6-6 and TRBJ1-1; a weak D match, TRBD1 (5 bases). Trimming took off 11 bases at V and 5 bases at J, with 18 bases between the two ends. This CDR3 contains 13 residues. Germline CDR1 reads MNHNY; CDR2 reads SVGAGI (reference sequence). The CDR3, as DNA: TGTGCCGCAACCTACATGGGGGGGACTGAAGCTTTCTTT. This encodes CAATYMGGTEAFF.

The chain is built from TRBV19 and TRBJ2-7, with 7 bases identical to TRBD1. Trimming took 3 bases from V and 3 from J; bases not matched to a gene: 8. There are 15 residues in the CDR3. CDR1 LNHDA and CDR2 SQIVND come from the germline V gene (reference sequence). The CDR3 nucleotides are TGTGCCAGTAGTATTTACGGACAGGCCATCTACGAGCAGTACTTC. It yields the protein CASSIYGQAIYEQYF.

This clone was picked up a small number of times. V and J are TRBV6-2 or TRBV6-3 and TRBJ2-7; 8 bases fit TRBD2. Germline V CDR1 and CDR2: MNHEY, SVGEGT. This CDR3 is 15 amino acids long. J lost 3 bases, V lost 7 bases, and 11 bases had no gene match. The CDR3 nucleotides are TGTGCCAGCAACCCCCCGGGACTAGAGCACTACGAGCAGTACTTC. Its protein product is CASNPPGLEHYEQYF.